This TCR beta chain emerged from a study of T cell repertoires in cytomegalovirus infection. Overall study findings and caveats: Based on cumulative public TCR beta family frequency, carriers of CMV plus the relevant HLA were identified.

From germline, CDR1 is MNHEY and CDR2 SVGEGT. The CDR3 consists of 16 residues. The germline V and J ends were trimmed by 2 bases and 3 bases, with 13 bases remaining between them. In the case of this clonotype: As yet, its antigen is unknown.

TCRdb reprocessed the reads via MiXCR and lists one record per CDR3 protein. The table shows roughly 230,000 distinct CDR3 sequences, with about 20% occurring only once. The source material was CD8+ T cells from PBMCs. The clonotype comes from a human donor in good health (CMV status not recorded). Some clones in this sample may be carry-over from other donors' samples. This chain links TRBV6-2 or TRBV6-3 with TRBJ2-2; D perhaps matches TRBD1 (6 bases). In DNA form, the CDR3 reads TGTGCCAGCAGTTACAGGGGCAGGGGACACACCGGGGAGCTGTTTTTT. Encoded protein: CASSYRGRGHTGELFF.